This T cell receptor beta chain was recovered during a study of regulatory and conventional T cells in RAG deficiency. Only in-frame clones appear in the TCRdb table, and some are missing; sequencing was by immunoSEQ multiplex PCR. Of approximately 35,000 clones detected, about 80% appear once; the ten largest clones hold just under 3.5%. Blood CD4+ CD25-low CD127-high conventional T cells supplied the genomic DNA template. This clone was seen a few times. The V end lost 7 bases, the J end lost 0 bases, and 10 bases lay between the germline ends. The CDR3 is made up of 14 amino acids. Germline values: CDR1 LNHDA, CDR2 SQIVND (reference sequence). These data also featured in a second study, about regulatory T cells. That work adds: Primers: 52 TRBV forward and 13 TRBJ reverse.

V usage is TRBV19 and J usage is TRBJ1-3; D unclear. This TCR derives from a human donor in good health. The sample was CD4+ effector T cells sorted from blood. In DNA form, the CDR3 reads TGTGCCAGTAAAACGCGGGGCTCTGGAAACACCATATATTTT. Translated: CASKTRGSGNTIYF.